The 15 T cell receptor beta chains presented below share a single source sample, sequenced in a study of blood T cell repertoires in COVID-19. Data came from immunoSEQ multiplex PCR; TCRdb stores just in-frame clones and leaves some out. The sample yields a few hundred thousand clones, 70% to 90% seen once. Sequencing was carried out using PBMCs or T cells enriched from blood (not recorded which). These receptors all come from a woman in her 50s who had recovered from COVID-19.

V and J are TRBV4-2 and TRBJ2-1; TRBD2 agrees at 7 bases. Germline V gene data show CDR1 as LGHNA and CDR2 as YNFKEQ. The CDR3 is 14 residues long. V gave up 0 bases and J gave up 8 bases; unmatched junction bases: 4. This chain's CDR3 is CASSQDPREYEQFF. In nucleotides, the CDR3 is TGTGCCAGCAGCCAAGATCCGCGGGAGTATGAGCAGTTCTTC.

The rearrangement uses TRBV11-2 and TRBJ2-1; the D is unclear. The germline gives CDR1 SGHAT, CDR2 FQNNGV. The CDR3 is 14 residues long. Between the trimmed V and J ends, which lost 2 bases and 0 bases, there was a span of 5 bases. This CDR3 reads CASSLPSSYNEQFF. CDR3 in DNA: TGTGCCAGCAGCTTACCGAGCTCCTACAATGAGCAGTTCTTC.

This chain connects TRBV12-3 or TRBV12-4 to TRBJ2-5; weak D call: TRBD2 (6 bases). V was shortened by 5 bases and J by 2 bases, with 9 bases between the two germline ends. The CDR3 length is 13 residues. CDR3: CASSRDFQETQYF. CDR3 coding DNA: TGTGCCAGCAGTCGGGACTTTCAAGAGACCCAGTACTTC.

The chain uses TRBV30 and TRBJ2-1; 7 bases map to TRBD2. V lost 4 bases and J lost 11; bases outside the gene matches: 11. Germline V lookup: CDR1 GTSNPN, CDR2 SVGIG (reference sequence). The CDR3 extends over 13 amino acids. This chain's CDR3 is CAWNYGGSPKQFF. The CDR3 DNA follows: TGTGCCTGGAACTATGGCGGGAGCCCAAAGCAGTTCTTC.

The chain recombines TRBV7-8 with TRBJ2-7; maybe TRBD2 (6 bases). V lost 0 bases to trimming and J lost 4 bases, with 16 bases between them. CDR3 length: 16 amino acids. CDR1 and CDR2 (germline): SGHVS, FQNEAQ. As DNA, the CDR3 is TGTGCCAGCAGCTTAGCTATGACGGGAGTAAGGTACGAGCAGTACTTC. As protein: CASSLAMTGVRYEQYF.

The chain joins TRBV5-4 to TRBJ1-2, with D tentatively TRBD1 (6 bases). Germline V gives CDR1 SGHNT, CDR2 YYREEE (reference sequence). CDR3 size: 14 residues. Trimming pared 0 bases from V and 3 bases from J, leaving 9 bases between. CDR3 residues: CASSLEGVYYGYTF. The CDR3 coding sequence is TGTGCCAGCAGCTTGGAGGGGGTTTACTATGGCTACACCTTC.

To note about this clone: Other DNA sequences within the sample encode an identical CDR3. In DNA form, the CDR3 reads TGCGCCAGCAGCTTGGGGACAGGGCTGAACACTGAAGCTTTCTTT. This encodes CASSLGTGLNTEAFF. V usage is TRBV5-1 and J usage is TRBJ1-1; TRBD1 agrees at 8 bases. CDR1 and CDR2 (germline): SGHRS, YFSETQ. The V and J ends lost 0 bases and 0 bases, in that order; junction bases with no gene match: 1. The CDR3 consists of 15 residues.

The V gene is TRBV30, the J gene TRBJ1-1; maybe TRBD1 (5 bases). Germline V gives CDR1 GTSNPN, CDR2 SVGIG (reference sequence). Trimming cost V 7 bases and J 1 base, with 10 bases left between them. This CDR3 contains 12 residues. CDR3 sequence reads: CALGPRNTEAFF. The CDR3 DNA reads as TGTGCCTTGGGACCTCGGAACACTGAAGCTTTCTTT. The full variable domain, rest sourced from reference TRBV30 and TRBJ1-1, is SQTIHQWPATLVQPVGSPLSLECTVEGTSNPNLYWYRQAAGRGLQLLFYSVGIGQISSEVPQNLSASRPQDRQFILSSKKLLLSDSGFYLCALGPRNTEAFFGQGTRLTVV.

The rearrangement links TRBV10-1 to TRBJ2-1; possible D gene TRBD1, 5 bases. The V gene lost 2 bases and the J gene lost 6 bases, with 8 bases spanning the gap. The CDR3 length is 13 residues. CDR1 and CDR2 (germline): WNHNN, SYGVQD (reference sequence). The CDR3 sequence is CASSEGATNEQFF. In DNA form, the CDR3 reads TGCGCCAGCAGTGAGGGGGCTACCAATGAGCAGTTCTTC.

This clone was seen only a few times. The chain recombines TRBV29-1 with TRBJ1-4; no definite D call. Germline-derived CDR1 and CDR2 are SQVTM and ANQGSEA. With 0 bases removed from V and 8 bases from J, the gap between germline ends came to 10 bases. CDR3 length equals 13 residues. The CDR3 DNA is TGCAGCGTTGAAGATCTAGGCGGGGAAAAACTGTTTTTT. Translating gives CSVEDLGGEKLFF.

The DNA of the CDR3 is TGTGCCACCAGTGATTTTGGGACAGGGTACACAGATACGCAGTATTTT. It codes for CATSDFGTGYTDTQYF. The chain couples TRBV24-1 to TRBJ2-3, with 9 positions matching TRBD1. With 1 base clipped from V and 2 bases from J, the junction kept 3 bases outside the gene matches. This CDR3 has 16 amino acids. Germline CDR1 reads KGHDR; CDR2 reads SFDVKD.

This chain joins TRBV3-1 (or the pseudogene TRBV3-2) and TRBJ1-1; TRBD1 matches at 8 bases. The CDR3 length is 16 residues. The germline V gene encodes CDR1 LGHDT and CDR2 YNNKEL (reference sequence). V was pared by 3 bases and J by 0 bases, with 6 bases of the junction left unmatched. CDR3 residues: CASSQARGLMNTEAFF. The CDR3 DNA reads TGTGCCAGCAGCCAGGCCAGGGGGCTTATGAACACTGAAGCTTTCTTT.

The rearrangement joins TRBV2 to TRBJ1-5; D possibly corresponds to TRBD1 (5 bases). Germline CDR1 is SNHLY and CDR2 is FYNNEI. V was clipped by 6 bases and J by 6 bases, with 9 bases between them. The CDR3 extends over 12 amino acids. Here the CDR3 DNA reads TGTGCCAGCAGCGCAGGGCGTCAGCCCCAGCATTTT. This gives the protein CASSAGRQPQHF.

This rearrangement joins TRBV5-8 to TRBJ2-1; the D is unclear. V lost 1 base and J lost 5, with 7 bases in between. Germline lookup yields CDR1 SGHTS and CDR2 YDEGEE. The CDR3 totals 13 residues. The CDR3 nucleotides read TGTGCCAGCAGCTTGTCACTGAACAATGAGCAGTTCTTC. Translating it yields CASSLSLNNEQFF.

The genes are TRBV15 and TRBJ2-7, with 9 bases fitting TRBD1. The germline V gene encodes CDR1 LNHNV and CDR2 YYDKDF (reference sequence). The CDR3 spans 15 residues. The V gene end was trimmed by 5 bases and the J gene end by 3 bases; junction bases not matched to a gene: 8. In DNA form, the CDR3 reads TGTGCCACCAGCGGAGGGGACAGGGATATCTACGAGCAGTACTTC. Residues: CATSGGDRDIYEQYF.